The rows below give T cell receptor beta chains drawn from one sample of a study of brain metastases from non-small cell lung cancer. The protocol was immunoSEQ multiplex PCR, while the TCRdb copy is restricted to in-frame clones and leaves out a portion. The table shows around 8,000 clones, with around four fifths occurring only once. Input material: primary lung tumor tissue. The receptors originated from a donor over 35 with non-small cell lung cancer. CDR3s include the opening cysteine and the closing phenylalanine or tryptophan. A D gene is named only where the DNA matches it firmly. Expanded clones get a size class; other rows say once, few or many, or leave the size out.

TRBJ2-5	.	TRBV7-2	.	TGTGCCAGCAGCTTAGTGGAACGCGAGGGAACCCAGTACTTC	CASSLVEREGTQYF
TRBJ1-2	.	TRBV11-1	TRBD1	TGTGCCAGCAGCAGAACAGGGGCGATGTACTATGGCTACACCTTC	CASSRTGAMYYGYTF
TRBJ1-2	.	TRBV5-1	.	TGCGCCAGCAGCTTGGCCGGGGGACATGGCTACACCTTC	CASSLAGGHGYTF
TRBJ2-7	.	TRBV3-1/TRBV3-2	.	TGTGCCAGCAGCCCTGAGGAGGGTAAGGAGTACTTC	CASSPEEGKEYF
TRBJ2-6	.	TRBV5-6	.	TGTGCCAGCAGCGTCAGGGATCCTGGGGCCAACGTCCTGACTTTC	CASSVRDPGANVLTF
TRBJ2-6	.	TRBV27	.	TGTGCCAGCAGCCACACCGGAACAGGGTCTGGGGCCAACATCCTGACTTTC	CASSHTGTGSGANILTF
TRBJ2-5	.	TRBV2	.	TGTGCCAGCAGGTTCGGGGCAGGCGAAGAGACCCAGTACTTC	CASRFGAGEETQYF
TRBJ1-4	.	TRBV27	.	TGTGCCAGCAGTCTCCGGGGGGGATCCGGAGAAAAACTGTTTTTT	CASSLRGGSGEKLFF
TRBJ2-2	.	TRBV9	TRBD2	TGTGCCAGCAGCGTAGCGGGGGGGCACACCGGGGAGCTGTTTTTT	CASSVAGGHTGELFF
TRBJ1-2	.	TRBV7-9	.	TGTGCCAGCAGACCTGGAGAGGGGGAGAGTTTAAACTATGGCTACACCTTC	CASRPGEGESLNYGYTF
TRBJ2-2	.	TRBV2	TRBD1	TGTGCCAGCAGACAGGGGGCGGGCACCGGGGAGCTGTTTTTT	CASRQGAGTGELFF
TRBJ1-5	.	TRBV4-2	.	TGTGCCAGCAGCTTTGACGACAGTTTTAATCAGCCCCAGCATTTT	CASSFDDSFNQPQHF
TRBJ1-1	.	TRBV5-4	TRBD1	TGTGCCAGCAGCAGAGGGACAGTTGAGCTCGAAGCTTTCTTT	CASSRGTVELEAFF
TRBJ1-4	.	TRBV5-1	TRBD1	TGCGCCAGCAGCTTGGTCACCGGGACAGGGTTTCCTACTAATGAAAAACTGTTTTTT	CASSLVTGTGFPTNEKLFF
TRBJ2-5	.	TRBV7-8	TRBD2	TGTGCCAGCAGCTCCACGACTAGCGGACCGGGAGGGACCCAGTACTTC	CASSSTTSGPGGTQYF
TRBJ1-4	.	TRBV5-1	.	TGCGCCAGCAGCTTGTCTGGGACCTGGCAAACGTTTTTT	CASSLSGTWQTFF
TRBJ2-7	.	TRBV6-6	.	TGTGCCAGCAGGTCTACCGGGACCCCGAGTTACGAGCAGTACTTC	CASRSTGTPSYEQYF
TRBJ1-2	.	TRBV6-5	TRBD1	TGTGCCAGCAGTTCTCAGGGGGCCCGCTATGGCTACACCTTC	CASSSQGARYGYTF
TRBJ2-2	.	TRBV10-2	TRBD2	TGCGCCAGCAGCACTAGCGGGGGGTTTGCCGGGGAGCTGTTTTTT	CASSTSGGFAGELFF
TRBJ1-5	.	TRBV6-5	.	TGTGCCAGCAGTAGACAGGCCTTTAGTAATCAGCCCCAGCATTTT	CASSRQAFSNQPQHF
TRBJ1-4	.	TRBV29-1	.	TGCAGCGTTGGGCAGGAGGGTGAAAAACTGTTTTTT	CSVGQEGEKLFF
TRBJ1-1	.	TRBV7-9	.	TGTGCCACCCCCCTGGTGAGCCCAAGATCTGGGGGGAACACTGAAGCTTTCTTT	CATPLVSPRSGGNTEAFF
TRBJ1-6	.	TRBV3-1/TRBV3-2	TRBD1	TGTGCCAGCAGCCAGTATACAGGGGGCTCTTCACCTCTCCACTTT	CASSQYTGGSSPLHF
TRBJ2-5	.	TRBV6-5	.	TGTGCCAGTAGTCCTAATTCACTGGCGACCCAGTACTTC	CASSPNSLATQYF
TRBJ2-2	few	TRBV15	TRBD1	TGTGCCACCAGCACCTTGCAGGGGGCGGCCGGGGAGCTGTTTTTT	CATSTLQGAAGELFF
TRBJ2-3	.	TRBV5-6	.	TGTGCCAGCAGCTTGAGGGGCCCCCCTCCAGATACGCAGTATTTT	CASSLRGPPPDTQYF